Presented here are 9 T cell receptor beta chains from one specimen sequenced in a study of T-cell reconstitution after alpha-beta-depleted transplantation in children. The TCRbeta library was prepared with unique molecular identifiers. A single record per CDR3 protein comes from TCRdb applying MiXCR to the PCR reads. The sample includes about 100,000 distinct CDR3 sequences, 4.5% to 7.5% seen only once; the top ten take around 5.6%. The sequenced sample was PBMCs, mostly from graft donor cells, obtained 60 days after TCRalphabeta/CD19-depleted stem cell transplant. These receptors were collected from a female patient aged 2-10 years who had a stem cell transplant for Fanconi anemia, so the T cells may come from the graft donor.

The CDR3 loop reads CSDSGTGVTYEQYF. DNA for the CDR3: TGCAGCGACTCCGGGACAGGGGTAACCTACGAGCAGTACTTC. This chain uses TRBV29-1 with TRBJ2-7, with 10 nucleotides matching TRBD1. CDR3 length: 14 amino acids. Germline V gene sequence: CDR1 SQVTM, CDR2 ANQGSEA. Trimming cost V 7 bases and J 2 bases; bases outside gene matches: 8.

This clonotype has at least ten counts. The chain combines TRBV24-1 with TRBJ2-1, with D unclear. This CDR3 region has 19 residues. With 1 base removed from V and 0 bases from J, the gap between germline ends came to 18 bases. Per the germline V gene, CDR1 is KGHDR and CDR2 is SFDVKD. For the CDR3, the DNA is TGTGCCACCAGTGATTTAAGGGTGCAGGCCGGAAGCTCCTACAATGAGCAGTTCTTC. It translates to CATSDLRVQAGSSYNEQFF.

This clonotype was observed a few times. CDR3 region: CSARPRTGYYEQYF. Here the CDR3 DNA reads TGCAGTGCTAGACCTAGGACAGGGTACTACGAGCAGTACTTC. The genes are TRBV20-1 and TRBJ2-7; 8 nucleotides agree with TRBD1. Germline CDR1 and CDR2: DFQATT and SNEGSKA (reference sequence). This CDR3 is 14 amino acids long. Trimming took 2 bases from V and 3 from J; bases not matched to a gene: 6.

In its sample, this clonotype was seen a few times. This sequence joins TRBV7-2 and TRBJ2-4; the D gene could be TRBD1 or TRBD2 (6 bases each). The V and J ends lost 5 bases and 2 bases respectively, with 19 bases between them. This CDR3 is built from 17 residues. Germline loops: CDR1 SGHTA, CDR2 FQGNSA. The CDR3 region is CASSHRHGGRSKNIQYF. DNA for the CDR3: TGTGCCAGCAGCCACCGGCACGGGGGCCGATCCAAAAACATTCAGTACTTC.

In DNA, the CDR3 is TGTGCCAGCAGCCAAGCGGGAGGGGTGGCCTACGAGCAGTACTTC. It translates to CASSQAGGVAYEQYF. The chain is built from TRBV3-1 and TRBJ2-7; 8 positions agree with TRBD2. After removal of 1 base from V and 2 bases from J, the junction contained 4 bases not matched to a gene. Germline assignment: CDR1 LGHDT and CDR2 YNNKEL (reference sequence). The CDR3 covers 15 residues.

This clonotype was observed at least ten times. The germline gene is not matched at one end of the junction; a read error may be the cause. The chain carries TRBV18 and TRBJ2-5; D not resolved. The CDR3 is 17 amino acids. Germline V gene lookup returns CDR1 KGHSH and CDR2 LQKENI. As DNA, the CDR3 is TGTGCCAGCTCACCAGAAATCCAGAGACCCGCTCGGACCCAGTTTGTCTTC. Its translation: CASSPEIQRPARTQFVF. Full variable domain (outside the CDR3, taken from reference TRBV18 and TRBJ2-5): NAGVMQNPRHLVRRRGQEARLRCSPMKGHSHVYWYRQLPEEGLKFMVYLQKENIIDESGMPKERFSAEFPKEGPSILRIQQVVRGDSAAYFCASSPEIQRPARTQFVFGPGTRLLVL.

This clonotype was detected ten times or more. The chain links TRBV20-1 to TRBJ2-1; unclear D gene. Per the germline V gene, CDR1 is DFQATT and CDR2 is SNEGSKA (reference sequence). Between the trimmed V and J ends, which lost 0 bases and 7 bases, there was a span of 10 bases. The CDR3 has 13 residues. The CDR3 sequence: CSARDPPKNEQFF. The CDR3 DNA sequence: TGCAGTGCTAGAGACCCCCCGAAGAATGAGCAGTTCTTC.

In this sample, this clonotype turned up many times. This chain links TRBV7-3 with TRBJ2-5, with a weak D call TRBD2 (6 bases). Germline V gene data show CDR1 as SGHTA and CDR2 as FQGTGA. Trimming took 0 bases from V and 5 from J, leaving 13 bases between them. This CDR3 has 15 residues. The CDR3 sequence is CASSLTSGYTETQYF. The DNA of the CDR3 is TGTGCCAGCAGCTTAACTAGCGGCTACACTGAGACCCAGTACTTC.

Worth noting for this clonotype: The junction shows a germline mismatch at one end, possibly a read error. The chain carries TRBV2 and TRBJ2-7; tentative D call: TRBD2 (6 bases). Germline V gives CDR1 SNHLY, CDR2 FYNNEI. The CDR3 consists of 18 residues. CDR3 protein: CTSSSLGHGGFLSYEQYF. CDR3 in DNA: TGTACCAGCAGTTCCCTGGGCCATGGGGGGTTCCTGTCCTACGAGCAGTACTTC.